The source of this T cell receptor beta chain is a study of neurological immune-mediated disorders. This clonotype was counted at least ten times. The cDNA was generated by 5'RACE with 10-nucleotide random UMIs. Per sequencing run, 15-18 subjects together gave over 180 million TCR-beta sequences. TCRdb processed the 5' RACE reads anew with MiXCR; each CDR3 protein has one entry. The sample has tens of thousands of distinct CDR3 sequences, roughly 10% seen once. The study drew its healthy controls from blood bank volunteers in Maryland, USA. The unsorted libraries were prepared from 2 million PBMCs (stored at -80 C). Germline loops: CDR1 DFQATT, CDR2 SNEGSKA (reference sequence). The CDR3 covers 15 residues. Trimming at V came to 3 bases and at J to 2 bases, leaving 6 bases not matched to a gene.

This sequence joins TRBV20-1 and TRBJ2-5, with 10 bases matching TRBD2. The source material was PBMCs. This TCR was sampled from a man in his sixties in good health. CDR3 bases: TGCAGTGCTAGGGATAGCGGGGGGCCGCAAGAGACCCAGTACTTC. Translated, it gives CSARDSGGPQETQYF.